This TCR beta chain was obtained from a study of T cell responses to AZD1222 COVID-19 vaccine. Per germline, CDR1 LGHDT and CDR2 YNNKEL (reference sequence). The CDR3 sequence is 15 residues long. Trimming took 2 bases from V and 8 from J; bases not matched to a gene: 5. Findings and caveats of the study: Spike-wide vaccine-associated CD4 TCRs dominated at 160-218 and 743-854. White British donors predominated, females outnumbered males, and clonal diversity was possibly underestimated. Following two doses of AZD1222, Spike-specific TCR breadth and depth rose. AZD1222 recipients seropositive at baseline numbered only 6 or 7.

With respect to this clone: What it binds is unknown.

Generated by immunoSEQ multiplex PCR, the TCRdb table keeps only in-frame clones and is missing some. Of approximately 100,000 clones in the sample, approximately 91% are singletons; the top ten hold about 7.5%. J is TRBJ2-1 and V is TRBV3-1 (or the pseudogene TRBV3-2); TRBD2 matches at 11 bases. This TCR was sampled from an adult in good health. Sequencing used peripheral blood, obtained on day 0 of AZD1222 vaccination. As DNA, the CDR3 is TGTGCCAGCAGCCAACTAGCGGGGGGAGGCTATGAGCAGTTCTTC. Its protein product is CASSQLAGGGYEQFF.